Included here is one T cell receptor (beta chain) sequence, with context. Antigen: not known. The method, 5' RACE with UMI labels, was used to prepare the TRB cDNA libraries. TCRdb reprocessed the 5' RACE reads, with one entry per CDR3 protein and no DNA. In total, the table holds around 140,000 distinct CDR3 sequences. The sorting of each CD8+ T cell subset was done in triplicate, at some 270,000 cells each. The data originate from a study of CXCR3-negative and CXCR3-positive naive CD8 T cells. Study-level findings and limits: The study found more hydrophobic TRB CDR3s in CXCR3-positive naive cells than in CXCR3-negative naive cells. Naive subsets had comparable surface CD5; TCR strength was inferred from TRB CDR3 properties. With CXCR3 expression partially decreased after cryopreservation, most assays relied on fresh PBMCs. Similarly elevated diversity marked both naive subsets, with memory CD8+ cells showing far lower diversity.

The CDR3 consists of 15 residues. The germline gives CDR1 SEHNR, CDR2 FQNEAQ (reference sequence). Sequencing was done on a sample of naive CXCR3+ CD8+ T cells from blood. Subset indicated: CD45RO-CCR7+CD27+CD95- naive CD8+ T cells expressing CXCR3 (TNR3+). The receptor was isolated from a human donor in good health. Some clones in this sample may be carry-over from other donors' samples. This chain joins TRBV7-9 and TRBJ1-1. The CDR3: CASSLVNTMNTEAFF.